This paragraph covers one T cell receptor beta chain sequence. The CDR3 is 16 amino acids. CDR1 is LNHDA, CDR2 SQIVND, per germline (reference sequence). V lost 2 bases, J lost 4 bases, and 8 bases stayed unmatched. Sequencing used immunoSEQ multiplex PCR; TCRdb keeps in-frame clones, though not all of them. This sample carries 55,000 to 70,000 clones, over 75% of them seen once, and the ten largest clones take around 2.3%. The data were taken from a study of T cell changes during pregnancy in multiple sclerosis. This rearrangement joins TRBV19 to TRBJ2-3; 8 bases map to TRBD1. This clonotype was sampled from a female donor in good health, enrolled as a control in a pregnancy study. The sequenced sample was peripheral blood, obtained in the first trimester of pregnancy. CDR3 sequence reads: CASSIWTGRRADTQYF. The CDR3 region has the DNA TGTGCCAGTAGTATATGGACAGGGAGGCGGGCAGATACGCAGTATTTT.